This passage covers 24 T cell receptor beta chains from one sample sequenced in a study of blood T cell repertoires in COVID-19. The assay was immunoSEQ multiplex PCR, and TCRdb's table has in-frame clones only and misses some. Of some 320,000 clones in the sample, around 86% were seen once. The sequenced material came from PBMCs or T cells enriched from blood (not recorded which). The origin of the receptors is a man between 60 and 75 years old who had recovered from COVID-19.

This clone has more than one count but fewer than ten. The chain carries TRBV27 and TRBJ2-7; tentative D call: TRBD1 (6 bases). The CDR3 is made up of 13 amino acids. Trimming cost V 3 bases and J 7 bases, with 13 bases left between them. Germline lookup yields CDR1 MNHEY and CDR2 SMNVEV (reference sequence). The CDR3 nucleotides are TGTGCCAGCAGTTTCCAGGGGCGACGGGAGCAGTACTTC. It codes for CASSFQGRREQYF.

V gene TRBV6-5 combines with J gene TRBJ1-1; perhaps TRBD1 as D (6 bases). The CDR3 totals 16 residues. V was cut by 2 bases and J by 0 bases, with 13 bases left in between. CDR1 is MNHEY and CDR2 is SVGAGI in the germline V gene. The DNA for the CDR3 is TGTGCCAGCAGTTACGGGCAGGGGATACTGAACACTGAAGCTTTCTTT. It encodes CASSYGQGILNTEAFF.

This rearrangement joins TRBV19 to TRBJ1-2; possibly TRBD1 for D (6 bases). Trimming took off 6 bases at V and 4 bases at J, with 15 bases between the two ends. The CDR3 is 14 amino acids. Germline loops: CDR1 LNHDA, CDR2 SQIVND (reference sequence). The chain's CDR3 is CASRVEQGSYGYTF. The DNA of the CDR3 is TGTGCCAGTAGGGTGGAACAGGGTTCCTATGGCTACACCTTC.

J is TRBJ2-1 and V is TRBV5-4, with 9 bases identical to TRBD2. The CDR3 is 16 residues long. CDR1 is SGHNT and CDR2 is YYREEE in the germline V gene (reference sequence). The J segment lost 6 bases and the V segment lost 4 bases, leaving 11 bases of the junction unmatched. The CDR3 spells CASSKQGLAVLNEQFF. The CDR3 region has the DNA TGTGCCAGCAGCAAACAGGGACTAGCAGTTCTCAATGAGCAGTTCTTC.

This clone was detected only a few times. The V call is TRBV10-1, the J call TRBJ1-5; 8 positions agree with TRBD1. Germline trimming cut 6 bases from V and 1 base from J; bases unmatched to any gene: 5. Germline CDR1 and CDR2: WNHNN and SYGVQD (reference sequence). This CDR3 contains 15 residues. The CDR3 loop reads CASRGQGESNQPQHF. In DNA form, the CDR3 reads TGCGCCAGCAGAGGACAGGGCGAGAGCAATCAGCCCCAGCATTTT.

On this clone: The same CDR3 also results from other DNA sequences found in this sample. The J gene is TRBJ2-7, the V gene TRBV7-2, with 10 bases identical to TRBD2. The CDR3 totals 15 residues. V lost 5 bases, J lost 0 bases, and 4 bases stayed unmatched. The V gene's germline CDR1 is SGHTA and CDR2 FQGNSA. CDR3 loop: CASSPGLAASYEQYF. CDR3 bases: TGTGCCAGCAGCCCAGGACTAGCGGCCTCCTACGAGCAGTACTTC.

The rearrangement joins TRBV11-1 to TRBJ2-1; D call uncertain. From germline, CDR1 is SGHAT and CDR2 FQDESV (reference sequence). Trimming removed 2 bases at V and 5 bases at J, with 10 bases between. The CDR3 consists of 14 residues. The chain's CDR3 is CASSLRATDNEQFF. CDR3 DNA sequence: TGTGCCAGCAGCTTACGAGCTACAGACAATGAGCAGTTCTTC.

In this sample, this clone turned up a few times. This rearrangement joins TRBV28 to TRBJ1-5; D is possibly TRBD1 (5 bases). There are 16 residues in the CDR3. The V and J ends lost 7 bases and 0 bases respectively, with 16 bases between them. CDR1 and CDR2 from the germline V gene are MDHEN and SYDVKM. The CDR3 protein is CASTTFGHYSNQPQHF. CDR3 DNA: TGTGCCAGCACCACCTTCGGACACTATAGCAATCAGCCCCAGCATTTT.

This chain joins TRBV27 and TRBJ1-5; perhaps TRBD1 as D (6 bases). Germline CDR1 reads MNHEY; CDR2 reads SMNVEV (reference sequence). V dropped 3 bases and J dropped 4 bases, with 10 bases sitting between them. The CDR3 runs 14 residues. DNA for the CDR3: TGTGCCAGCAGTTTCCAGGGGAGTAATCAGCCCCAGCATTTT. The encoded protein is CASSFQGSNQPQHF.

This chain joins TRBV5-1 and TRBJ2-1, with 9 bases that match TRBD1. This CDR3 spans 15 amino acids. The trim removed 0 bases at V and 8 bases at J, leaving 6 bases unmatched. Germline V lookup: CDR1 SGHRS, CDR2 YFSETQ. The CDR3 DNA reads TGCGCCAGCAGCTTGGCGACAGGGGGTTTCTATGAGCAGTTCTTC. Encoded protein: CASSLATGGFYEQFF.

On this clone: Different DNA sequences within this sample yield the same CDR3. DNA for the CDR3: TGTGCCAGCAGCTTCGACTCAAGCTCCTACAATGAGCAGTTCTTC. This gives the protein CASSFDSSSYNEQFF. The rearrangement joins TRBV7-3 to TRBJ2-1, with D unclear. Germline values: CDR1 SGHTA, CDR2 FQGTGA. The CDR3 spans 15 residues. Trimming removed 3 bases at V and 0 bases at J, with 9 bases between. The complete variable domain, with remaining parts taken from reference TRBV7-3 and TRBJ2-1, reads GAGVSQTPSNKVTEKGKYVELRCDPISGHTALYWYRQSLGQGPEFLIYFQGTGAADDSGLPNDRFFAVRPEGSVSTLKIQRTERGDSAVYLCASSFDSSSYNEQFFGPGTRLTVL.

This chain connects TRBV7-2 to TRBJ2-1, with 7 bases identical to TRBD2. J gave up 8 bases and V 5 bases, and 6 bases lay outside the gene matches. Germline CDR1 is SGHTA and CDR2 is FQGNSA. This CDR3 has 13 amino acids. In DNA form, the CDR3 reads TGTGCCAGCAGCCTGGGAGGGGCGTATGAGCAGTTCTTC. Translated: CASSLGGAYEQFF.

V and J are TRBV28 and TRBJ2-5, with TRBD1 matching 7 bases. CDR3 length equals 16 residues. V gave up 3 bases and J gave up 2 bases; unmatched junction bases: 9. The germline gives CDR1 MDHEN, CDR2 SYDVKM. CDR3 bases: TGTGCCAGCAGTTTGTCTAGGACAGGCCTTCAAGAGACCCAGTACTTC. Its protein product is CASSLSRTGLQETQYF.

V and J are TRBV5-1 and TRBJ2-1, with 11 positions matching TRBD2. Losses at the gene ends were 4 bases for V and 9 bases for J; bases not matched to a gene: 12. The germline V gene has CDR1 SGHRS and CDR2 YFSETQ. There are 16 residues in the CDR3. In DNA, the CDR3 is TGCGCCAGCAGCCTCCGAGGGACTAGCGGAGGGGTTGAGCAGTTCTTC. Translation gives CASSLRGTSGGVEQFF.

This chain joins TRBV18 and TRBJ1-2; the match to TRBD1 covers 7 bases. The V gene's germline CDR1 is KGHSH and CDR2 LQKENI. The CDR3 consists of 14 residues. J lost 4 bases, V lost 2 bases, and 4 bases had no gene match. The CDR3 bases are TGTGCCAGCTCACCAAGTCGGGACAGCTATGGCTACACCTTC. Protein sequence: CASSPSRDSYGYTF.

CDR3 residues: CASSPRITGGLSNYGYTF. CDR3 nucleotide sequence: TGTGCCAGCTCACCACGCATCACAGGGGGACTATCTAACTATGGCTACACCTTC. The V gene is TRBV18, the J gene TRBJ1-2; 8 bases are shared with TRBD1. This CDR3 has 18 residues. Germline CDR1 reads KGHSH; CDR2 reads LQKENI. The J segment lost 0 bases and the V segment lost 1 base, leaving 10 bases of the junction unmatched.

The chain couples TRBV19 to TRBJ2-1, with 12 bases lining up with TRBD2. The CDR3 covers 17 residues. The J segment lost 0 bases and the V segment lost 3 bases, leaving 3 bases of the junction unmatched. The germline V gene encodes CDR1 LNHDA and CDR2 SQIVND (reference sequence). The CDR3 here is CASSMSTSGSSYNEQFF. The CDR3, as DNA: TGTGCCAGTAGTATGTCGACTAGCGGGAGCTCCTACAATGAGCAGTTCTTC.

In DNA form, the CDR3 reads TGTGCCAGTAGTGACAGCAGAAACACTGAAGCTTTCTTT. Protein sequence: CASSDSRNTEAFF. This chain uses TRBV19 with TRBJ1-1; possibly TRBD1 for D (5 bases). Per germline, CDR1 LNHDA and CDR2 SQIVND (reference sequence). Trimming took off 5 bases at V and 2 bases at J, with 9 bases between the two ends. CDR3 length equals 13 residues.

The chain is built from TRBV9 and TRBJ1-2; 9 nucleotides align to TRBD1. The J segment lost 3 bases and the V segment lost 3 bases, leaving 6 bases of the junction unmatched. The germline CDR1 and CDR2 sequences are SGDLS and YYNGEE. This CDR3 spans 15 amino acids. CDR3 sequence reads: CASSARDRADYGYTF. The CDR3 DNA follows: TGTGCCAGCAGCGCCCGGGACAGGGCCGACTATGGCTACACCTTC.

The rearrangement uses TRBV7-2 and TRBJ2-1; 8 nucleotides agree with TRBD2. Germline assignment: CDR1 SGHTA and CDR2 FQGNSA. The CDR3 extends over 14 amino acids. The V and J ends lost 10 bases and 4 bases, in that order; junction bases with no gene match: 9. For the CDR3, the DNA is TGTGCCACCCAGGGACTAGGGGGTTACAATGAGCAGTTCTTC. Residues: CATQGLGGYNEQFF.

A note on this clone: Other DNA sequences within the sample encode an identical CDR3. This chain links TRBV7-2 with TRBJ2-3; 12 nucleotides align to TRBD2. CDR3 size: 14 residues. Germline CDR1 SGHTA, CDR2 FQGNSA. V lost 3 bases, J lost 7 bases, and 2 bases stayed unmatched. The CDR3 spells CASSLTSGRNTQYF. The DNA for the CDR3 is TGTGCCAGCAGCTTGACTAGCGGGAGAAATACGCAGTATTTT.

This clone was counted between two and nine times. DNA for the CDR3: TGTGCCAGCAGTCGACAGGGGAATCAGCCCCAGCATTTT. Protein sequence: CASSRQGNQPQHF. The genes are TRBV28 and TRBJ1-5; 8 bases align to TRBD1. This CDR3 is built from 13 residues. Trimming cost V 5 bases and J 4 bases; bases outside gene matches: 1. CDR1 is MDHEN and CDR2 is SYDVKM in the germline V gene.

The gene calls are TRBV7-3 and TRBJ1-2; 7 nucleotides match TRBD1. The CDR3 consists of 14 residues. From germline, CDR1 is SGHTA and CDR2 FQGTGA. The ends lost 7 bases at V and 4 bases at J; junction bases unmatched: 9. This chain's CDR3 is CASTANRGSYGYTF. In DNA, the CDR3 is TGTGCCAGCACCGCTAACAGGGGAAGCTATGGCTACACCTTC.

This chain joins TRBV3-1 (or the pseudogene TRBV3-2) and TRBJ2-7, with 9 bases lining up with TRBD2. Germline assignment: CDR1 LGHDT and CDR2 YNNKEL (reference sequence). The CDR3 consists of 18 residues. The trim removed 1 base at V and 3 bases at J, leaving 13 bases unmatched. The CDR3 loop is CASSQGYLAGSPIYEQYF. The DNA of the CDR3 is TGTGCCAGCAGCCAAGGATATCTAGCGGGATCTCCTATCTACGAGCAGTACTTC.